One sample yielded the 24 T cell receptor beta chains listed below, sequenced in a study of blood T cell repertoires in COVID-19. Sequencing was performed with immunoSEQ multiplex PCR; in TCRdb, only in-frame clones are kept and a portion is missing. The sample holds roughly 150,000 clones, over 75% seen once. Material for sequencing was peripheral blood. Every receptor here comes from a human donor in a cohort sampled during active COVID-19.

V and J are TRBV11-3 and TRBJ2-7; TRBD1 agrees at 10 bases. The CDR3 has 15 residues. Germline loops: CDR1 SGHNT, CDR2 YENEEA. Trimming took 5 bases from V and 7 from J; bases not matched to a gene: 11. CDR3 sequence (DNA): TGTGCCAGCAGCAGCTTCAAGACAGGGGGCTGGGAGCAGTACTTC. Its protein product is CASSSFKTGGWEQYF.

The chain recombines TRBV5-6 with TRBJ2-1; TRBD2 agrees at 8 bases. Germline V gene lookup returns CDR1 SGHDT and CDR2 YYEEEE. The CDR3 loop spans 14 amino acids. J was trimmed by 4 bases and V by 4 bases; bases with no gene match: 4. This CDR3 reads CASSRGGGYNEQFF. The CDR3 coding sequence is TGTGCCAGCAGCCGAGGCGGGGGGTACAATGAGCAGTTCTTC.

In DNA form, the CDR3 reads TGTGCCAGCAGTTACGTTGGCGGGGGCTTCACAGATACGCAGTATTTT. Residues: CASSYVGGGFTDTQYF. The chain couples TRBV6-2 or TRBV6-3 to TRBJ2-3, with D perhaps matching TRBD2 (7 bases). V was pared by 2 bases and J by 2 bases, with 14 bases between. The CDR3 sequence is 16 residues long. Per germline, CDR1 MNHEY and CDR2 SVGEGT.

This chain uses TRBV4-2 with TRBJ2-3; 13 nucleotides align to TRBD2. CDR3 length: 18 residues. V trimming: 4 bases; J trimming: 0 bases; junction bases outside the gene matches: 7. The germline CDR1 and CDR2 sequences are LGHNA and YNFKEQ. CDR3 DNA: TGTGCCAGCAGCCTTGGGACTAGCGGGACCACTAGCACAGATACGCAGTATTTT. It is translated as CASSLGTSGTTSTDTQYF.

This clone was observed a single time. The CDR3 spells CASSIQTTNEKLFF. CDR3 bases: TGTGCCAGTAGTATACAAACAACTAATGAAAAACTGTTTTTT. The V gene is TRBV19, the J gene TRBJ1-4; no clear D gene. Germline CDR1 and CDR2: LNHDA and SQIVND (reference sequence). The CDR3 is 14 residues long. Trimming stripped 2 bases from V and 0 bases from J, with 4 bases between.

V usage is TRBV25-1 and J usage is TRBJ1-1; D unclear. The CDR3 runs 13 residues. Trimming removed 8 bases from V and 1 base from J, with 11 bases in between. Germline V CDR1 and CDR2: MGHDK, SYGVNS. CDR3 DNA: TGTGCCAGCTTTAAGACGGGGAACACTGAAGCTTTCTTT. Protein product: CASFKTGNTEAFF. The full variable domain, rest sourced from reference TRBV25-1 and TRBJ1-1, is EADIYQTPRYLVIGTGKKITLECSQTMGHDKMYWYQQDPGMELHLIHYSYGVNSTEKGDLSSESTVSRIRTEHFPLTLESARPSHTSQYLCASFKTGNTEAFFGQGTRLTVV.

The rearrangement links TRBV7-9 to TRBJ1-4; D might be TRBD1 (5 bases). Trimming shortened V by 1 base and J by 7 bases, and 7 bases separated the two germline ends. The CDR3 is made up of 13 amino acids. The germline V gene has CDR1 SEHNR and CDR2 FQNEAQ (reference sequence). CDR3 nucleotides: TGTGCCAGCAGCTTAGTAGGGGTTGAAAAACTGTTTTTT. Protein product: CASSLVGVEKLFF.

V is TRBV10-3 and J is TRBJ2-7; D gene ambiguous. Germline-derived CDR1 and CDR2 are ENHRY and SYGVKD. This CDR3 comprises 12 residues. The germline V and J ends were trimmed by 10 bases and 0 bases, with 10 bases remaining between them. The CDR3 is CATSLSSYEQYV. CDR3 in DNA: TGTGCCACTAGTCTTAGCTCCTACGAGCAGTACGTC.

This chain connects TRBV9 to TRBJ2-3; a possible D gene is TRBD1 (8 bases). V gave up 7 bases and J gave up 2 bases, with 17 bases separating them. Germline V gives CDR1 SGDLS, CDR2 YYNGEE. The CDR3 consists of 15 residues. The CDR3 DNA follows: TGTGCCAGCTCAACAGGGGGGGGCCTCACAGATACGCAGTATTTT. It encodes CASSTGGGLTDTQYF.

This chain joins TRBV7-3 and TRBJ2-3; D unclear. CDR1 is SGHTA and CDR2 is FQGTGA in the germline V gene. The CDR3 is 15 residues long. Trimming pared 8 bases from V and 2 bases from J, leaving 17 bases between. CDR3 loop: CASSPPGGNTDTQYF. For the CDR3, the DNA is TGTGCCAGCTCCCCCCCCGGCGGAAACACAGATACGCAGTATTTT. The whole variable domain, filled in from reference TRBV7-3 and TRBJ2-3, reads GAGVSQTPSNKVTEKGKYVELRCDPISGHTALYWYRQSLGQGPEFLIYFQGTGAADDSGLPNDRFFAVRPEGSVSTLKIQRTERGDSAVYLCASSPPGGNTDTQYFGPGTRLTVL.

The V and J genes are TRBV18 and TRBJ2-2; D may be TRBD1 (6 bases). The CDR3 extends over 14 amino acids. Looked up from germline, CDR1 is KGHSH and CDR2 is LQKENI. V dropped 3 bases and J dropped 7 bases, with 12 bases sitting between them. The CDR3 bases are TGTGCCAGCTCACCCGGGACATCCGACGGGGAGCTGTTTTTT. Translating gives CASSPGTSDGELFF.

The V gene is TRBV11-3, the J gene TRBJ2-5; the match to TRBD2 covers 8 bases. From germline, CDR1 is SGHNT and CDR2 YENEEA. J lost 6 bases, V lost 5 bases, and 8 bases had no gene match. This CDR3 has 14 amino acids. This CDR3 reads CASSPGLAQKTQYF. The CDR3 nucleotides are TGTGCCAGCAGCCCCGGACTAGCACAAAAGACCCAGTACTTC.

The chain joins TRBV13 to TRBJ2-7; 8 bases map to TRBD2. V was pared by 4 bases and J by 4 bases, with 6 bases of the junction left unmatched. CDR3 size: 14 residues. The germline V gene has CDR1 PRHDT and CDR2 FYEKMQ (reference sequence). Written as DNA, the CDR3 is TGTGCCAGCAGCTCTGGACCGGGGGGGTACGAGCAGTACGTC. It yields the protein CASSSGPGGYEQYV.

CDR3 sequence reads: CASSKTGGTDTQYF. CDR3 DNA: TGTGCCAGCAGCAAGACAGGGGGAACAGATACGCAGTATTTT. The chain uses TRBV7-3 and TRBJ2-3, with 9 bases matching TRBD1. This CDR3 comprises 14 residues. V lost 5 bases to trimming and J lost 3 bases; unmatched junction nucleotides: 3. Germline loops: CDR1 SGHTA, CDR2 FQGTGA.

The CDR3 DNA follows: TGCGCCAGCAGCCCCTCCCCTATTATCTACGGCAGCGCTGAAGCTTTCTTT. Residues: CASSPSPIIYGSAEAFF. The chain recombines TRBV5-1 with TRBJ1-1; the D is unclear. The V gene lost 4 bases and the J gene lost 6 bases, with 25 bases spanning the gap. The CDR3 runs to 17 residues. CDR1 is SGHRS and CDR2 is YFSETQ in the germline V gene.

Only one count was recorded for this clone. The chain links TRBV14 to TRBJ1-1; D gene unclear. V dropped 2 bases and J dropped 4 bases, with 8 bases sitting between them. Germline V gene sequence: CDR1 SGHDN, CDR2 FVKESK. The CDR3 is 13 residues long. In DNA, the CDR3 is TGTGCCAGCAGCCAATCTGCAGGCACTGAAGCTTTCTTT. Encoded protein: CASSQSAGTEAFF.

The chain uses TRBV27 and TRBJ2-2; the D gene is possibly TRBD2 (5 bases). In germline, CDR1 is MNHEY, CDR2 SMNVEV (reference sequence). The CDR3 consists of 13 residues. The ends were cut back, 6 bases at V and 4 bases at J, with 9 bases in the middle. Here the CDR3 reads CASRKTSTGELFF. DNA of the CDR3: TGTGCCAGCAGAAAAACTAGCACCGGGGAGCTGTTTTTT.

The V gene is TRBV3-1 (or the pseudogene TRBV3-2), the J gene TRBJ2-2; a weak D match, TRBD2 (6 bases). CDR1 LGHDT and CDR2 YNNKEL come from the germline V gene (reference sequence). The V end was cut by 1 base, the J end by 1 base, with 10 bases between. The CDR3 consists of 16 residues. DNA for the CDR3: TGTGCCAGCAGCCAAGGGCGGGGTCGGAACACCGGGGAGCTGTTTTTT. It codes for CASSQGRGRNTGELFF.

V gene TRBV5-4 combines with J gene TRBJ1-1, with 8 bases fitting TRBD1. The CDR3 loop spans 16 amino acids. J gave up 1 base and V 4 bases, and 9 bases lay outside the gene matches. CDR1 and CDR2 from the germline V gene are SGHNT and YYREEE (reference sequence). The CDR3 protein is CASSASRGRGNTEAFF. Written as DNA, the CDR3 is TGTGCCAGCAGCGCCAGCAGGGGGCGAGGGAACACTGAAGCTTTCTTT.

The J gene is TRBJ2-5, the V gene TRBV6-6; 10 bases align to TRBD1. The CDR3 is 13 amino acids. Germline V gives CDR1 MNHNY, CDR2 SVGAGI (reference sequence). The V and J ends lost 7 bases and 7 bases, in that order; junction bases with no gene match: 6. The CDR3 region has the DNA TGTGCCAGCACCGGGACAGGGGATGGGACCCAGTACTTC. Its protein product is CASTGTGDGTQYF.

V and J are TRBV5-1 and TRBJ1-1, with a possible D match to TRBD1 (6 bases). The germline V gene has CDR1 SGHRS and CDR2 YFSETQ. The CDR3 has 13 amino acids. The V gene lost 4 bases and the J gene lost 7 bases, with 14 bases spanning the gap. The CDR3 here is CASSGQLTGEAFF. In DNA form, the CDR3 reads TGCGCCAGCAGCGGACAGTTAACAGGTGAAGCTTTCTTT.

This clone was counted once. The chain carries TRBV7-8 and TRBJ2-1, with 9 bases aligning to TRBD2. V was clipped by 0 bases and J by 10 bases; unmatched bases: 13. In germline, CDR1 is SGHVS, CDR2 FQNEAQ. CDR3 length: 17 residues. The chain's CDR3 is CASSLAGRSSGGGEQFF. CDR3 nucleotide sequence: TGTGCCAGCAGCTTAGCGGGCAGGAGTAGCGGGGGTGGGGAGCAGTTCTTC.

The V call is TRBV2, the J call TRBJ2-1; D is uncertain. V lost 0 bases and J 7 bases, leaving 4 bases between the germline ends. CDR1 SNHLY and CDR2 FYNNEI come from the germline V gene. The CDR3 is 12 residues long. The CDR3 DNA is TGTGCCAGCAGTGAAGCATCGAATGAGCAGTTCTTC. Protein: CASSEASNEQFF.

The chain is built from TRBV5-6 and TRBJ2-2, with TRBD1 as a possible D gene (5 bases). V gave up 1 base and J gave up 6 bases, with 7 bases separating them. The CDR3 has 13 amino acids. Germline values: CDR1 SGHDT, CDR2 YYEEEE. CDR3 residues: CASSLKGPGELFF. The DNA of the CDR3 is TGTGCCAGCAGCTTGAAGGGGCCCGGGGAGCTGTTTTTT.